These 8 T cell receptor beta chains were all obtained from the same sample, sequenced in a study of monozygotic twins with inflammatory bowel disease. Reprocessing the 5' RACE reads, TCRdb reports a single entry for every CDR3 protein and omits DNA. This repertoire includes more than 300,000 distinct CDR3 sequences. Sequencing was done on a sample of blood. Every receptor here comes from a human donor with ulcerative colitis or Crohn's disease, or a healthy co-twin of an affected twin (not recorded which).

V is TRBV4-1 and J is TRBJ1-2. The CDR3 has 14 residues. Per the germline V gene, CDR1 is MGHRA and CDR2 is YSYEKL. The CDR3 sequence: CASSVRTDYYGYTF.

The V gene is TRBV7-2, the J gene TRBJ2-7; TCRdb returns TRBD2, unconfirmable since there is no DNA. Germline CDR1 and CDR2: SGHTA and FQGNSA. The CDR3 is 15 residues long. This CDR3 reads CASSLGAGQSYEQYF.

This chain uses TRBV6-5 with TRBJ1-1. Germline assignment: CDR1 MNHEY and CDR2 SVGAGI. The CDR3 has 13 residues. The chain's CDR3 is CASSYEPNTEAFF.

This CDR3 reads CASSPTLAGQETQYF. The chain combines TRBV7-7 with TRBJ2-5; TCRdb's D call of TRBD2 is untestable without DNA. This CDR3 region has 15 residues. Germline CDR1 SSHAT, CDR2 FNYEAQ (reference sequence).

The rearrangement joins TRBV12-3 or TRBV12-4 to TRBJ1-4; without DNA, the TCRdb call of TRBD1 cannot be checked. The CDR3 is 18 residues long. CDR3 sequence: CASSSGTGIFLTNEKLFF.

The chain recombines TRBV5-4 with TRBJ2-3; TCRdb's D call of TRBD2 is untestable without DNA. The CDR3 has 14 amino acids. The germline V gene has CDR1 SGHNT and CDR2 YYREEE (reference sequence). CDR3: CASSLGRGTDTQYF.

The V gene is TRBV5-1, the J gene TRBJ2-5; TCRdb gives TRBD1 as the D gene, but with no DNA this cannot be confirmed. Germline CDR1 reads SGHRS; CDR2 reads YFSETQ. The CDR3 runs to 16 residues. This CDR3 reads CASSYQEAAPGETQYF.

The rearrangement joins TRBV25-1 to TRBJ2-4; TCRdb's D call, TRBD1, is unchecked because there is no DNA. The CDR3 length is 15 residues. The germline CDR1 and CDR2 sequences are MGHDK and SYGVNS. CDR3 protein: CASSDPRSAKNIQYF.